Detailed here is one TCR beta chain. Germline lookup yields CDR1 MDHEN and CDR2 SYDVKM. This CDR3 region has 14 residues. J was trimmed by 7 bases and V by 8 bases; bases with no gene match: 5. This specimen belongs to a study of blood T cell repertoires in COVID-19. Overall study context: COVID-19 samples, acute and convalescent, were from the United States, Italy and Spain.

TCRdb's table, derived via immunoSEQ multiplex PCR, lists solely in-frame clones and lacks some. The repertoire holds around 200,000 clones, with around four fifths as singletons. Seattle cases were enrolled at active infection and followed longitudinally. This chain joins TRBV28 and TRBJ2-2; 12 positions agree with TRBD2. Material: peripheral blood. The origin of this receptor is a woman aged 70-85 years with COVID-19, enrolled during active disease. The CDR3 DNA follows: TGTGCCAGCGGACTAGCGGGATCGGGCGGGGAGCTGTTTTTT. Encoded protein: CASGLAGSGGELFF.